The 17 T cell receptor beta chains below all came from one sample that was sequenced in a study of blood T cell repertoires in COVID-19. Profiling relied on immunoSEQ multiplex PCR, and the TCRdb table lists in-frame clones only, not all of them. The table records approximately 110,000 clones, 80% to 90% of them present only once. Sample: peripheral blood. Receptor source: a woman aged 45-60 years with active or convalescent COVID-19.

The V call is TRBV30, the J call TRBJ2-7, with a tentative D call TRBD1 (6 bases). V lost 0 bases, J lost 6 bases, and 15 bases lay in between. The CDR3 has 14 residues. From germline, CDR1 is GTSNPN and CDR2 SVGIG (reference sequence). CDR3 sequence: CAWSVMQGKSEQYF. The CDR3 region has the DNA TGTGCCTGGAGTGTAATGCAGGGGAAGTCCGAGCAGTACTTC.

The CDR3 nucleotides are TGTGCCAGCAGGCGGGAGGCCCCCTACGAGCAGTACTTC. This translates into CASRREAPYEQYF. This chain connects TRBV12-3 or TRBV12-4 to TRBJ2-7, with TRBD2 matching over 8 bases. The V gene end was trimmed by 6 bases and the J gene end by 2 bases; junction bases not matched to a gene: 3. The CDR3 is made up of 13 amino acids.

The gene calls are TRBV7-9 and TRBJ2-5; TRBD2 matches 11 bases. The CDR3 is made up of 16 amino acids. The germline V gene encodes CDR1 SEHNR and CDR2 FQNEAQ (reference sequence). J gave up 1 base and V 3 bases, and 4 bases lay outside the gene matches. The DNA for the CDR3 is TGTGCCAGCAGCTTGACGACTAGCGGGGTCCAAGAGACCCAGTACTTC. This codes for CASSLTTSGVQETQYF.

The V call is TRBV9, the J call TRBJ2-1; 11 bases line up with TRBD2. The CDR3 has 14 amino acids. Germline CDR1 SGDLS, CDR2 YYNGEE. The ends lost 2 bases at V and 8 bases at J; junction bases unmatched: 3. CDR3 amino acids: CASSVSGRVDEQFF. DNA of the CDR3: TGTGCCAGCAGCGTTAGCGGGAGGGTCGATGAGCAGTTCTTC.

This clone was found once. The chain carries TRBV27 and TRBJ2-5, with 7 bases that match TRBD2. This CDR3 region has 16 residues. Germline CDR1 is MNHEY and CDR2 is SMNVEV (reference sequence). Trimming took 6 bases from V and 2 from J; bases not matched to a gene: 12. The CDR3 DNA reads TGTGCCAGCAGCTCCCGAAGGGCGGGAGCACAAGAGACCCAGTACTTC. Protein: CASSSRRAGAQETQYF.

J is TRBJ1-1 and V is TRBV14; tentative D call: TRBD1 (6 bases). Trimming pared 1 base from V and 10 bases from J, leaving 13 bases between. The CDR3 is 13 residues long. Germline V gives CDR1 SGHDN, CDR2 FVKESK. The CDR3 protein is CASSQAPGGGAFF. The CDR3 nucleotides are TGTGCCAGCAGCCAAGCCCCGGGAGGGGGAGCTTTCTTT.

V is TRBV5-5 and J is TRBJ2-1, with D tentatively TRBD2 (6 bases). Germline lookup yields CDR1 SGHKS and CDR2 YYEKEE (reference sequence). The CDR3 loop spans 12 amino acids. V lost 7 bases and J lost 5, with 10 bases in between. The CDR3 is CASGTSNNEQFF. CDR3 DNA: TGTGCCAGCGGGACTTCAAACAATGAGCAGTTCTTC.

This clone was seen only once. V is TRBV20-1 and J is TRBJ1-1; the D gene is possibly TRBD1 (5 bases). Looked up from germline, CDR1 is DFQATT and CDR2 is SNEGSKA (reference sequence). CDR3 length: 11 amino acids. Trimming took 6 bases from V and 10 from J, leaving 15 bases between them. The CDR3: CSAPGQGRAFF. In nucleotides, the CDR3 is TGCAGTGCCCCCGGGCAGGGCAGAGCTTTCTTT.

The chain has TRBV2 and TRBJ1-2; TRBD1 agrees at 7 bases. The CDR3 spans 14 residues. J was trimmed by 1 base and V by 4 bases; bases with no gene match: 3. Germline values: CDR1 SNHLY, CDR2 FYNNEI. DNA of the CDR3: TGTGCCAGCAGTGCAACAGGGGTTAACTATGGCTACACCTTC. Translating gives CASSATGVNYGYTF.

CDR3: CASSTGLAGYEQYF. CDR3 bases: TGTGCCAGCAGCACCGGGCTAGCGGGTTACGAGCAGTACTTC. The chain carries TRBV7-6 and TRBJ2-7, with TRBD2 identical over 8 bases. Per the germline V gene, CDR1 is SGHVS and CDR2 is FNYEAQ. Losses at the gene ends were 5 bases for V and 4 bases for J; bases not matched to a gene: 7. The CDR3 sequence is 14 residues long. The full variable domain, rest sourced from reference TRBV7-6 and TRBJ2-7, is GAGVSQSPRYKVTKRGQDVALRCDPISGHVSLYWYRQALGQGPEFLTYFNYEAQQDKSGLPNDRFSAERPEGSISTLTIQRTEQRDSAMYRCASSTGLAGYEQYFGPGTRLTVT.

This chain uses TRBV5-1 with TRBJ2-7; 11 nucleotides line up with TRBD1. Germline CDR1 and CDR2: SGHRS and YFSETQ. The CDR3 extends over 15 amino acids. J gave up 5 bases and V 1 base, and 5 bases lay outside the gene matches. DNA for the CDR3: TGCGCCAGCAGCTTGCGTGTGGGACAGGGGGACGAGCAGTACTTC. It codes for CASSLRVGQGDEQYF.

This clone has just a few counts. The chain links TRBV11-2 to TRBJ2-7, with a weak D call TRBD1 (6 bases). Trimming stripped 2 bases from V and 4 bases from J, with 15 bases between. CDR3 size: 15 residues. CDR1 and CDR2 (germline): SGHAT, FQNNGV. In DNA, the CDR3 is TGTGCCAGCAGCTTAAGTATGGACAGATTTTACGAGCAGTACTTC. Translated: CASSLSMDRFYEQYF.

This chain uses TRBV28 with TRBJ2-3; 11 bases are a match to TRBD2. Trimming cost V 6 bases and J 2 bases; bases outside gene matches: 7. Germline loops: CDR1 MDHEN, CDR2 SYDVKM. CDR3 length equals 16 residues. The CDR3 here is CASSRGLAESTDTQYF. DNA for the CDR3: TGTGCCAGCAGCCGGGGACTAGCGGAGTCCACAGATACGCAGTATTTT.

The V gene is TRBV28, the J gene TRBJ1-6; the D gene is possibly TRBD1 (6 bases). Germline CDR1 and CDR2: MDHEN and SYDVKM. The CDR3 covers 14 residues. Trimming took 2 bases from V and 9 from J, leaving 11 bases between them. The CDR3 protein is CASSLARGRSPLHF. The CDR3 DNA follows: TGTGCCAGCAGTTTAGCCAGGGGCCGTTCACCCCTCCACTTT.

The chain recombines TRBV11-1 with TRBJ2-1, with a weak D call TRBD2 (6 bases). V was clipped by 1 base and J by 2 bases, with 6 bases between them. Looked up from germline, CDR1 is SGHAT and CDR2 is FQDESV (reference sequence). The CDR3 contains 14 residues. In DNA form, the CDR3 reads TGTGCCAGCAGCTTAGGACTAGCCTACAATGAGCAGTTCTTC. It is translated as CASSLGLAYNEQFF.

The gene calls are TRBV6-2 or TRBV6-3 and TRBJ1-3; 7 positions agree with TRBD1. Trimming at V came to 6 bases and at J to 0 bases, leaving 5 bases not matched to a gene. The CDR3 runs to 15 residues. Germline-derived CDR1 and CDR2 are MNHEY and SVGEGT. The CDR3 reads CASSRDSYSGNTIYF. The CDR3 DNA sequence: TGTGCCAGCAGCCGGGACAGTTACTCTGGAAACACCATATATTTT.

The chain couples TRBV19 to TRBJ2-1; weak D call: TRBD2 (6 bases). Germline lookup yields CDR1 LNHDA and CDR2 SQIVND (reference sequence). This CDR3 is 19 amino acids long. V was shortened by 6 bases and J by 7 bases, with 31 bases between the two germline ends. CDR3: CASRRDSGTGLGFGNEQFF. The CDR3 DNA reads TGTGCCAGTAGGAGGGATAGCGGTACGGGCTTAGGTTTTGGGAATGAGCAGTTCTTC. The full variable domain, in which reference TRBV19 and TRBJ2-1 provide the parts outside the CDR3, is DGGITQSPKYLFRKEGQNVTLSCEQNLNHDAMYWYRQDPGQGLRLIYYSQIVNDFQKGDIAEGYSVSREKKESFPLTVTSAQKNPTAFYLCASRRDSGTGLGFGNEQFFGPGTRLTVL.